The clone carrying this T cell receptor beta chain was recorded many times. Trimming took 2 bases from V and 0 from J, leaving 11 bases between them. The CDR3 loop spans 15 amino acids. CDR1 DFQATT and CDR2 SNEGSKA come from the germline V gene (reference sequence). These data come from a study of spatial heterogeneity in lung cancer. Time point specified: sample taken at primary tumor resection. One entry per CDR3 protein, called by TCRdb with MiXCR from the 5' RACE reads. The sample shows some 41,000 distinct CDR3 sequences, about 6.8% of them seen only once. This chain connects TRBV20-1 to TRBJ1-5; D is uncertain. The clonotype comes from a female donor with early-stage non-small cell lung cancer. The sequences come from PBMCs, collected at surgery. This chain's CDR3 is CSARSVGLSNQPQHF. The CDR3 DNA follows: TGCAGTGCTAGATCAGTCGGCCTTAGCAATCAGCCCCAGCATTTT.